This TCR beta chain was sequenced for a study of blood T cell repertoires in COVID-19. On the study more broadly: COVID-19 samples, acute and convalescent, were from the United States, Italy and Spain. Sources were T cells, B-cell-depleted T cells, or PBMCs; the material itself was cDNA or gDNA.

V was cut by 3 bases and J by 9 bases, with 15 bases left in between. This CDR3 is built from 14 residues. In germline, CDR1 is SNHLY, CDR2 FYNNEI. Participants had their cohort set by participant-reported clinical history. Donors in Cohort 3 counted as recovered after two negative PCRs, clearance, or symptom resolution. Sequenced by immunoSEQ multiplex PCR; TCRdb stores in-frame clones only, minus some. Here the sample spans about 370,000 clones, roughly 86% being singletons. The rearrangement uses TRBV2 and TRBJ1-5, with a tentative D call TRBD1 (5 bases). The sequenced material came from PBMCs or T cells enriched from blood (not recorded which). The TCR comes from a woman in her twenties or thirties who had recovered from COVID-19. The CDR3 reads CASSDRTAGGPQHF. The CDR3 DNA is TGTGCCAGCAGTGATAGGACCGCCGGGGGGCCCCAGCATTTT. Combining the CDR3 with reference TRBV2 and TRBJ1-5 gives the whole variable domain EPEVTQTPSHQVTQMGQEVILRCVPISNHLYFYWYRQILGQKVEFLVSFYNNEISEKSEIFDDQFSVERPDGSNFTLKIRSTKLEDSAMYFCASSDRTAGGPQHFGDGTRLSIL.